There are a few counts of the clone carrying this TCR beta chain. V dropped 4 bases and J dropped 6 bases, with 21 bases sitting between them. The CDR3 spans 16 residues. Germline V gene data show CDR1 as SGHKS and CDR2 as YYEKEE (reference sequence). The data belong to a study of identical twins. TCRdb used MiXCR to reprocess the 5' RACE reads, holding one entry per CDR3 protein. This table has around 650,000 distinct CDR3 sequences, roughly 7.1% appearing once. These data were also reused for a study on yellow fever vaccine responses in identical twins.

This clonotype originated in a woman aged 18-35 years in good health. The sample was PBMCs. This sequence joins TRBV5-5 and TRBJ2-3; D gene uncertain. The CDR3 DNA follows: TGTGCCAGCAGCCAAAACATATGGGATAGGCGGGATACGCAGTATTTT. It translates to CASSQNIWDRRDTQYF.